What follows are 2 T cell receptor beta chains derived from one specimen sequenced in a study of cytomegalovirus exposure and HLA in healthy donors. Both 60 Vbeta primers and 13 Jbeta primers went into the PCR. Only in-frame clones appear in the TCRdb table, and some are missing; sequencing was by immunoSEQ multiplex PCR. This table holds over 85,000 clones, around 80% found once. The material sequenced was PBMCs. These TCRs come from a woman aged 60-75 years in good health and CMV-seropositive.

This chain uses TRBV14 with TRBJ1-2, with a tentative D call TRBD1 (5 bases). The V gene lost 0 bases and the J gene lost 4 bases, with 18 bases spanning the gap. Germline CDR1 and CDR2: SGHDN and FVKESK. The CDR3 contains 17 residues. This CDR3 reads CASSQDRRQGGVYGYTF. The CDR3 DNA reads as TGTGCCAGCAGCCAAGATCGTCGCCAGGGTGGGGTCTATGGCTACACCTTC.

The chain is built from TRBV6-5 and TRBJ1-2; weak D call: TRBD1 (6 bases). This CDR3 is built from 13 residues. The germline CDR1 and CDR2 sequences are MNHEY and SVGAGI. V lost 6 bases to trimming and J lost 1 base, with 9 bases between them. CDR3 nucleotides: TGTGCCAGCAGCCGACAGGATAACTATGGCTACACCTTC. Translation gives CASSRQDNYGYTF.